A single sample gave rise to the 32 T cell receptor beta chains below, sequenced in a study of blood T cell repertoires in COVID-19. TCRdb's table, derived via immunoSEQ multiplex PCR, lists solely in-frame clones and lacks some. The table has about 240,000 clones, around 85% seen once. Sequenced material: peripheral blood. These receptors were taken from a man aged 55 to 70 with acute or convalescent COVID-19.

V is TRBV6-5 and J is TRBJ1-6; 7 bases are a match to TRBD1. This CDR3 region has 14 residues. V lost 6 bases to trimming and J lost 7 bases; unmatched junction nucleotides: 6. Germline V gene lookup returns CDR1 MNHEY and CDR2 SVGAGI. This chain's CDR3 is CASSRTGENSPLHF. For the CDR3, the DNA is TGTGCCAGCAGCAGAACAGGGGAAAATTCACCCCTCCACTTT.

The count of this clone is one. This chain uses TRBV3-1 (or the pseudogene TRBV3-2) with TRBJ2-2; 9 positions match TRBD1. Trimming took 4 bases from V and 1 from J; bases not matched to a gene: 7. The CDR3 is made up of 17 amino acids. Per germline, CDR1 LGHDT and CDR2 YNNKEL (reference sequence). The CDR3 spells CASSLLSTGGNTGELFF. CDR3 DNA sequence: TGTGCCAGCAGCCTCCTATCGACAGGGGGGAACACCGGGGAGCTGTTTTTT.

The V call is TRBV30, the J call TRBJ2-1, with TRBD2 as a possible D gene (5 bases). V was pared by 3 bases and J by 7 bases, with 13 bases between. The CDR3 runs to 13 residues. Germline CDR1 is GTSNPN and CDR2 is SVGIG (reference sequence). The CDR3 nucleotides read TGTGCCTGGAGAAGGGCGGGTGGGAATGAGCAGTTCTTC. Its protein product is CAWRRAGGNEQFF.

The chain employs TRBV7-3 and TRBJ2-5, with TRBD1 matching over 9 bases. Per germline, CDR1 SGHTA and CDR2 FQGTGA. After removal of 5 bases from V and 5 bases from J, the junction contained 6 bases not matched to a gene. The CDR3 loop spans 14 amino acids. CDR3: CASSQQGAGETQYF. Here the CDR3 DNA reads TGTGCCAGCAGCCAACAGGGGGCGGGTGAGACCCAGTACTTC.

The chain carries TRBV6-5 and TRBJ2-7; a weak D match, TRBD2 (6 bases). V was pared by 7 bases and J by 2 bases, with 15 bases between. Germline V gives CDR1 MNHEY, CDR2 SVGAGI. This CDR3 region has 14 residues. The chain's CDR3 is CASTSEGRTYEQYF. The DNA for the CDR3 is TGTGCCAGCACCTCGGAGGGCCGGACCTACGAGCAGTACTTC.

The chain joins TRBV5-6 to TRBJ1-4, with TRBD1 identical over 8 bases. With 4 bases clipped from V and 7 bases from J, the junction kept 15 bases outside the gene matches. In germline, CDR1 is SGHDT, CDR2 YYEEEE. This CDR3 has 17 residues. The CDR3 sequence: CASSALGQADFGEKLFF. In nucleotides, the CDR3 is TGTGCCAGCAGCGCGCTGGGACAGGCCGACTTTGGTGAAAAACTGTTTTTT.

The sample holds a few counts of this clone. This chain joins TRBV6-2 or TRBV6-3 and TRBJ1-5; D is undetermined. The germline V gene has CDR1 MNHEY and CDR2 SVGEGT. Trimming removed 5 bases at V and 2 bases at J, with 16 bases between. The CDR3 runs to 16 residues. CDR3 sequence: CASSHKNPHGNQPQHF. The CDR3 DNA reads TGTGCCAGCAGTCACAAGAACCCGCACGGCAATCAGCCCCAGCATTTT.

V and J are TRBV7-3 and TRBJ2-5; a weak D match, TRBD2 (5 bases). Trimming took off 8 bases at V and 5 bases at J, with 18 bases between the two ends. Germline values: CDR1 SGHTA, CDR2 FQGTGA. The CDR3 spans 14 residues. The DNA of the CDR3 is TGTGCCAGCCGGGGTCCGTCAAGGTATGAGACCCAGTACTTC. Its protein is CASRGPSRYETQYF.

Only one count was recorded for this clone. CDR3 sequence reads: CASSLVTSGSTDTQYF. In DNA form, the CDR3 reads TGTGCCAGCAGCTTGGTTACTAGCGGGAGCACAGATACGCAGTATTTT. This chain joins TRBV5-6 and TRBJ2-3, with 9 positions matching TRBD2. Germline values: CDR1 SGHDT, CDR2 YYEEEE. Losses at the gene ends were 0 bases for V and 0 bases for J; bases not matched to a gene: 2. CDR3 size: 16 residues.

CDR3 DNA: TGTGCCAGCAGCTTGGTACAGGGGAGCGGCTACACCTTC. Its protein product is CASSLVQGSGYTF. The chain combines TRBV5-4 with TRBJ1-2; 7 nucleotides line up with TRBD1. J gave up 8 bases and V 0 bases, and 4 bases lay outside the gene matches. The length of the CDR3 is 13 residues. In germline, CDR1 is SGHNT, CDR2 YYREEE (reference sequence).

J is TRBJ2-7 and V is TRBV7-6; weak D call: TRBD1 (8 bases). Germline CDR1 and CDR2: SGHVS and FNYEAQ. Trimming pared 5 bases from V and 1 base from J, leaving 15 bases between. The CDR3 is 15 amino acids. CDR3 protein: CASSLNRGGSYEQYF. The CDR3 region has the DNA TGTGCCAGCAGCCTAAACAGGGGGGGATCCTACGAGCAGTACTTC.

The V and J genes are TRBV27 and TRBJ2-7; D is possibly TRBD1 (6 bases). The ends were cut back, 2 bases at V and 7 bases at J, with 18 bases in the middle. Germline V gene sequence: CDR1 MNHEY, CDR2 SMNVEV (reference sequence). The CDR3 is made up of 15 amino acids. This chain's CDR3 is CASSLPGQPLSEQYF. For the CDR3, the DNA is TGTGCCAGCAGTTTACCAGGACAGCCTCTATCGGAGCAGTACTTC.

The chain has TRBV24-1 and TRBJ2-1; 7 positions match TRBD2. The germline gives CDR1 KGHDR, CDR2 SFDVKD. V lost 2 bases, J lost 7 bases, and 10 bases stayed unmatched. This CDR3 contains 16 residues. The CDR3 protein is CATSDSGLGLANEQFF. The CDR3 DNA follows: TGTGCCACCAGTGATTCAGGACTAGGGCTGGCGAATGAGCAGTTCTTC.

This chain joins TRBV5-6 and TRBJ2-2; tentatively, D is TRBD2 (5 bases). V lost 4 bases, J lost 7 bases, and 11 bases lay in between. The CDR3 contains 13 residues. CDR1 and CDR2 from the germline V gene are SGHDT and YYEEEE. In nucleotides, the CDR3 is TGTGCCAGCAGCACGCCGGGGTACGGGGAGCTGTTTTTT. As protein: CASSTPGYGELFF.

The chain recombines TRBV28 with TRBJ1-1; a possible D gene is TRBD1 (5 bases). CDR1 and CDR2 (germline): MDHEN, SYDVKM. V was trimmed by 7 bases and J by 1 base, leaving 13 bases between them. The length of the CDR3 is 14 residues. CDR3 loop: CASTPLGRNTEAFF. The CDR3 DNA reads TGTGCCAGCACCCCGCTGGGGCGGAACACTGAAGCTTTCTTT.

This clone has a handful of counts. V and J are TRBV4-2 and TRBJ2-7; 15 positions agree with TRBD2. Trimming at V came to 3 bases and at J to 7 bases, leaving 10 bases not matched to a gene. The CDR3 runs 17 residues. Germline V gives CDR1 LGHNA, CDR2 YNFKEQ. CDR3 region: CASSHPGLAGGEREQYF. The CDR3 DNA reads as TGTGCCAGCAGCCACCCGGGACTAGCGGGAGGAGAGCGGGAGCAGTACTTC.

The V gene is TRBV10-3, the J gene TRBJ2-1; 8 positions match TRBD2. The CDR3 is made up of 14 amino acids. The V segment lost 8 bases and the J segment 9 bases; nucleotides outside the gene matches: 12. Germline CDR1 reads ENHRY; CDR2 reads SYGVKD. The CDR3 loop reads CAIGAGALLGEQFF. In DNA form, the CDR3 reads TGTGCCATCGGAGCGGGAGCTCTTTTGGGTGAGCAGTTCTTC.

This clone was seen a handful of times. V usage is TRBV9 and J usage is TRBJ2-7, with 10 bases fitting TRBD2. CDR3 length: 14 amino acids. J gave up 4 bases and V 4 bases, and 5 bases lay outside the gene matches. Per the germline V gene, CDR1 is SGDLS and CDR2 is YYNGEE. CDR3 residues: CASSTSGDPYEQYF. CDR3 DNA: TGTGCCAGCAGCACTAGCGGGGATCCTTACGAGCAGTACTTC. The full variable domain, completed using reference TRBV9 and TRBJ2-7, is DSGVTQTPKHLITATGQRVTLRCSPRSGDLSVYWYQQSLDQGLQFLIQYYNGEERAKGNILERFSAQQFPDLHSELNLSSLELGDSALYFCASSTSGDPYEQYFGPGTRLTVT.

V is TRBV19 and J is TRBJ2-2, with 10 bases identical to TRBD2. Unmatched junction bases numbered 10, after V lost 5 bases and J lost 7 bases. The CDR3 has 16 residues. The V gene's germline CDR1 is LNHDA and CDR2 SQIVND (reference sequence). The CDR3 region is CASSYNLAGVVGELFF. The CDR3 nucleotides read TGTGCCAGTAGTTATAACCTAGCGGGAGTCGTCGGGGAGCTGTTTTTT.

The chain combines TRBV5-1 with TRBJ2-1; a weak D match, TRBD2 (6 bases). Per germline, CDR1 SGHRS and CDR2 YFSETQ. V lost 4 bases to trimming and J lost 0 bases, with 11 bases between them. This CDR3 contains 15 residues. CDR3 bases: TGCGCCAGCAGCCCGCGGGACTTCTCCTACAATGAGCAGTTCTTC. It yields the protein CASSPRDFSYNEQFF.

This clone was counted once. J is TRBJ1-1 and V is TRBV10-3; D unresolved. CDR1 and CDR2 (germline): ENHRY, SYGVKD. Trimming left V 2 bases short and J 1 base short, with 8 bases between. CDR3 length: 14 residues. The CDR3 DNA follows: TGTGCCATCAGTGAGACAGCTACGAACACTGAAGCTTTCTTT. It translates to CAISETATNTEAFF.

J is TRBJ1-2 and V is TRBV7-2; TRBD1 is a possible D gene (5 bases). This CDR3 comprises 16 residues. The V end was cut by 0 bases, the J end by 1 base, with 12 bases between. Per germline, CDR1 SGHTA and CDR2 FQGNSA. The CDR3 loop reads CASSLAAGRINYGYTF. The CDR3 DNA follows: TGTGCCAGCAGCTTAGCGGCGGGACGGATTAACTATGGCTACACCTTC.

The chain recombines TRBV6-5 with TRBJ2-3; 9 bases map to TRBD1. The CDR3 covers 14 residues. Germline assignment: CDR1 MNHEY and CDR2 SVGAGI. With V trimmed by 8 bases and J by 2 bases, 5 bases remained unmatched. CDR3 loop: CASRGTGFTDTQYF. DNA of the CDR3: TGTGCCAGCCGAGGGACAGGGTTCACAGATACGCAGTATTTT.

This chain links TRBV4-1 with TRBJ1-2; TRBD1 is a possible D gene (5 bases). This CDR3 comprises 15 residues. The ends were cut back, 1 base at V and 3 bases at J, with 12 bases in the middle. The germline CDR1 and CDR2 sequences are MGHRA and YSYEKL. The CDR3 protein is CASSQGRDRDYGYTF. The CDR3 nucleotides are TGCGCCAGCAGCCAAGGGCGGGACCGCGACTATGGCTACACCTTC.

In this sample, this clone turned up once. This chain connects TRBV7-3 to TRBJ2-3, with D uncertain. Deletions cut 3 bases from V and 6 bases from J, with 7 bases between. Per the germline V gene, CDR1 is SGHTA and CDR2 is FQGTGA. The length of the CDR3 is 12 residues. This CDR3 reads CASSLYPDTQYF. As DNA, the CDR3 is TGTGCCAGCAGCTTGTATCCGGATACGCAGTATTTT. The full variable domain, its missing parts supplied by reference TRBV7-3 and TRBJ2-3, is GAGVSQTPSNKVTEKGKYVELRCDPISGHTALYWYRQSLGQGPEFLIYFQGTGAADDSGLPNDRFFAVRPEGSVSTLKIQRTERGDSAVYLCASSLYPDTQYFGPGTRLTVL.

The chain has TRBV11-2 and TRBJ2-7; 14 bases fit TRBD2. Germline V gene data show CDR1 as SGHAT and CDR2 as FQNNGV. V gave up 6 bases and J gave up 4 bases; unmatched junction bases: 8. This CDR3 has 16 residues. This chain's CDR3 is CASRPGTSGSRYEQYF. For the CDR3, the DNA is TGTGCCAGCAGACCCGGGACTAGCGGGAGTCGGTACGAGCAGTACTTC.

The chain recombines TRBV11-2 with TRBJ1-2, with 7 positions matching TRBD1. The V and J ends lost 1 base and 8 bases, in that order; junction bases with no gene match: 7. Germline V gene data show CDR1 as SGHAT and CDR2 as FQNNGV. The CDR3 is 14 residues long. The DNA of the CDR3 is TGTGCCAGCAGCTTAGGCGACAGGGCACGGGGCTACACCTTC. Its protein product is CASSLGDRARGYTF.

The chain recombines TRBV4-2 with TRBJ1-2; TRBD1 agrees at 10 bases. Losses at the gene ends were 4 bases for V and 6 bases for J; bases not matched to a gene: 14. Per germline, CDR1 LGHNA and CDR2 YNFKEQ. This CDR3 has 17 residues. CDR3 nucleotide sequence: TGTGCCAGCAGCCGACGACAGGGGGCTCTTGGGGCGGATGGCTACACCTTC. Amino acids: CASSRRQGALGADGYTF.

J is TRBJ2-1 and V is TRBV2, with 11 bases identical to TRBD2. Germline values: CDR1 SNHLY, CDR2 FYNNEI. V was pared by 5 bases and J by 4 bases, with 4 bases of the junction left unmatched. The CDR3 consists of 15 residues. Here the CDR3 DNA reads TGTGCCAGCAGTAAGACTAGCGGGACGTACAATGAGCAGTTCTTC. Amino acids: CASSKTSGTYNEQFF. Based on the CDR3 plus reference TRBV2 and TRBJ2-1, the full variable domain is EPEVTQTPSHQVTQMGQEVILRCVPISNHLYFYWYRQILGQKVEFLVSFYNNEISEKSEIFDDQFSVERPDGSNFTLKIRSTKLEDSAMYFCASSKTSGTYNEQFFGPGTRLTVL.

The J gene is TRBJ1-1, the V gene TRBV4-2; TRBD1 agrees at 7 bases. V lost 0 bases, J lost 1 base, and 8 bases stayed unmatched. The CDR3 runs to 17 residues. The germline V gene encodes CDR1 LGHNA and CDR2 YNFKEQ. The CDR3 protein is CASSQDQGQRQNTEAFF. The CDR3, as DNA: TGTGCCAGCAGCCAAGATCAGGGACAGAGGCAGAACACTGAAGCTTTCTTT.

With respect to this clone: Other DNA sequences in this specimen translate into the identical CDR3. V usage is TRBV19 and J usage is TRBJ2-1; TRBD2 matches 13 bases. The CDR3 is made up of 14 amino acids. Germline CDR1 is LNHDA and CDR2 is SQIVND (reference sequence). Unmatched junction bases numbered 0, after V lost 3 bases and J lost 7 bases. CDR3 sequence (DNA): TGTGCCAGTAGTATGGGACTAGCGGGAAATGAGCAGTTCTTC. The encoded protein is CASSMGLAGNEQFF.

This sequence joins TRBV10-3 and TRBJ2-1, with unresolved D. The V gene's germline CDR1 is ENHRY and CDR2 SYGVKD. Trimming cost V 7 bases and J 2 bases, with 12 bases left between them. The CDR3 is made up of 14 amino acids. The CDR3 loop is CAITHSDTYNEQFF. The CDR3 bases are TGTGCCATCACCCACTCCGATACCTACAATGAGCAGTTCTTC.